This TCR beta chain was profiled in a study of beta chain features in type 1 diabetes (dated by TCRdb to the late 2010s). Looking at the study overall: No differences in mean age, gender distribution, total cell number or subset yield were found between patients and healthy donors. Across all samples, some 100,000,000 sorted cells were examined, and cell number per subset correlated strongly with RNA yield. In the study, recently diagnosed type 1 diabetes patients and matched healthy donors were compared on the TCRB repertoires of their sorted circulating CD4+ T cell subsets. Whereas all 28 donors provided naive and central memory subsets, regulatory and stem cell-like memory subsets were isolated from just 8 patients and roughly 8 healthy donors.

From each donor, a single peripheral blood sample of 100 to 150 mL on average was drawn into heparinised tubes. A BD FACSAria II and a panel including CD45RO, CCR7, CD25, CD127, CD95 and CD27 were used to sort naive, central memory, regulatory and stem cell-like memory CD4+ T cells. All sorted populations exceeded 98% purity. PBMCs were isolated right away by Lymphoprep density gradient centrifugation and were stained directly, without culture. Samples were stained and sorted in pairs, with one healthy donor and one patient per experiment, so that batch effects were minimized. The entire isolated RNA was reverse transcribed using the High Capacity cDNA Reverse Transcription Kit, and thus expressed TCRB transcripts were sequenced. Naive, central memory and regulatory T cell samples underwent deep immunoSEQ sequencing, averaging around 3.9 million total reads per sample. After sorted cells were lysed in RLT buffer, RNA was extracted with DNase-treated RNeasy Micro or Mini kits, with the choice depending on cell number. Each cell subset was processed separately to prevent cross-contamination, with patient and healthy donor samples processed together. The immunoSEQ multiplex PCR was used to amplify TCRB sequences from cDNA, generating 87-bp fragments that spanned the CDR3 region. The amplicons were sequenced using the Illumina HiSeq platform. As for how the authors treated the data: Synthetic template baselines were used to correct PCR bias computationally, reads within Hamming distance 2 were collapsed together, and singletons that could not be merged were discarded. Reads were aligned against IMGT to assign V, D and J genes, CDR3 length and insertions or deletions at six rearrangement sites. Clonotype counts were normalized to sorted cell number within each subset before computing true diversity and Gini coefficients with the tcR R package. Repertoire sharing was quantified using the overlap coefficient calculated on TCRB nucleotide sequences. TCRdb limited this immuneACCESS table to in-frame rearrangements with V and J called. A share of clones is missing; checked studies link under half to unresolved V genes, and the rest is unexplained. From that table come the V and J calls and clone size; the DNA was used to work out D and trimming. In this sample the table shows 150,000 or so clones, roughly 10% of which occur a single time. The ten top clones hold about 1.9% of the sample.

Broad study findings and their caveats: Fewer insertions and more nucleotide deletions at VDJ recombination sites were observed in patients with type 1 diabetes, implying thymic rearrangement abnormalities. The naive, central memory and regulatory TCRB repertoires appeared to resemble one another more closely among patients than among healthy donors. Because the HLA sub-analyses included only small numbers of individuals, any influence of HLA type on TCRB rearrangement was left unresolved. Because cDNA rather than genomic DNA was sequenced, highly expressing activated cells could have been over-represented, although no difference in activation and CD3 levels was found between groups. Type 1 diabetes patients showed a moderate but significant shortening of TCRB CDR3 length in all four CD4+ subsets. PCR may preferentially amplify shorter templates, but because patient and control samples were amplified and corrected together, any resulting skew would affect both groups equally.

With regard to this clone: Its antigen remains unidentified. Base qualities were left out, and no much larger clone turns up one base away.

Including the terminal cysteine and phenylalanine, the CDR3 comprises 14 residues. Only CDR3 DNA remains: 42 bases, in frame from the first base. V is cut by 0 bases and J by 2 bases, and the space between the germline ends is 7 bases. The germline V gene supplies CDR1 SGHVS and CDR2 FQNEAQ. The clonotype originates from a man aged 18 to 29 in good health. The sequence is built from TRBV7-8 and TRBJ2-5, and the D gene may be TRBD2, 5 bases matching. The sequencing input was central memory CD4+ T cells from blood. The CDR3 is CASSLAWEQETQYF. The nucleotides are TGTGCCAGCAGCTTAGCGTGGGAGCAAGAGACCCAGTACTTC.